These T cell receptor beta chains were read from a single sample in a study of vaccination and CD4 T cells after COVID-19. These receptors are not linked to any known antigen. TCRdb re-called the PCR reads through MiXCR, storing one row per CDR3 protein. The sample gives roughly 13,000 distinct CDR3 sequences, around half of which show up once; approximately 12% is in the top ten. What was sequenced was CD4+ T cells from blood, cultured in vitro. The receptors were sampled from a human donor who had recovered from COVID-19. Both conserved end residues are part of each CDR3. A D gene is named only where the DNA matches it firmly. Size tells how often a clone was seen (once, few, many) or the class of an expanded clone, and some rows leave it out.

j_call,d_call,clone_size,v_call,cdr3_nt,cdr3_aa
TRBJ1-1,TRBD1,NA,TRBV10-3,TGTGCCATCAGTGAGTCGACAGGGAATATGAACACTGAAGCTTTCTTT,CAISESTGNMNTEAFF
TRBJ2-3,TRBD2,NA,TRBV6-2/TRBV6-3,TGTGCCAGCAGGGCCGGACTAGCGGGGGGTTTAGATACGCAGTATTTT,CASRAGLAGGLDTQYF
TRBJ1-1,TRBD1,NA,TRBV19,TGTGCCAGTATGAATCGGGGGACAGGGAGAGCTTTCTTT,CASMNRGTGRAFF
TRBJ1-1,NA,NA,TRBV3-1,TGTGCCAGCAGCTCCATCGGGGAGTACACTGAAGCTTTCTTT,CASSSIGEYTEAFF
TRBJ1-4,NA,NA,TRBV6-1,TGTGCCAGCAGTGATCGGGGGCTCCTAAATGAAAAACTGTTTTTT,CASSDRGLLNEKLFF
TRBJ2-7,TRBD1,NA,TRBV6-4,TGTGCCAGCAGTAGGGAAGCAGGGGGATCCTACGAGCAGTACTTC,CASSREAGGSYEQYF
TRBJ1-6,NA,NA,TRBV3-1,TGTGCCAGCAGCCAAGACGGGAATCGCCGTTATTCACCCCTCCACTTT,CASSQDGNRRYSPLHF
TRBJ1-2,TRBD1,few,TRBV14,TGTGCCAGCAGCCAAATATCAGGGGGCAGGGATGGCTACACCTTC,CASSQISGGRDGYTF
TRBJ1-2,NA,NA,TRBV6-1,TGTGCCACCGCTTCGGGTAGCCTCTATGGCTACACCTTC,CATASGSLYGYTF
TRBJ2-2,NA,NA,TRBV6-2/TRBV6-3,TGTGCCAGCAGTTACTATCCCCGGAGCACCGGGGAGCTGTTTTTT,CASSYYPRSTGELFF
TRBJ2-3,TRBD2,few,TRBV24-1,TGTGCCACCAGTGACCCTAGCGGGTCAGATACGCAGTATTTT,CATSDPSGSDTQYF
TRBJ1-2,NA,NA,TRBV10-3,TGTGCCATCAGTGGGGGGGACGGACTTAACTATGGCTACACCTTC,CAISGGDGLNYGYTF
TRBJ1-2,NA,NA,TRBV6-2/TRBV6-3,TGTGCCAGCAGAGTCGGGGGCGCCGGCTATGGCTACACCTTC,CASRVGGAGYGYTF
TRBJ1-2,NA,NA,TRBV4-1,TGCGCCAGCAGCCAAGATATCGTGGGGGGCTATGGCTACACCTTC,CASSQDIVGGYGYTF
TRBJ2-2,TRBD2,NA,TRBV6-1,TGTGCCAGCAGTGAACGGGGGGGGTTTGTCGGGGAGCTGTTTTTT,CASSERGGFVGELFF
TRBJ2-7,NA,NA,TRBV5-1,TGCGCCAGCAGGCTTGACGGCTTAAGCTCCTACGAGCAGTACTTC,CASRLDGLSSYEQYF
TRBJ1-5,NA,NA,TRBV5-1,TGCGCCAGCAGCTGGGAGGGATTTAGCAATCAGCCCCAGCATTTT,CASSWEGFSNQPQHF
TRBJ1-5,TRBD1,few,TRBV2,TGTGCCAGCACTTTGAAGGGGCAGGGGGCGGGTCGGCCCCAGCATTTT,CASTLKGQGAGRPQHF
TRBJ1-1,NA,NA,TRBV6-1,TGTGCCAGCAGTGAAACGCCGGGAAGGACTGAAGCTTTCTTT,CASSETPGRTEAFF
TRBJ2-7,TRBD1,NA,TRBV19,TGTGCCAGTAGTCCCCAGACAGGGGGCTTGTACGAGCAGTACTTC,CASSPQTGGLYEQYF
TRBJ1-1,NA,NA,TRBV12-3/TRBV12-4,TGTGCCAGCAGTTTCTTAGCGGGGGGGGCGAACACTGAAGCTTTCTTT,CASSFLAGGANTEAFF
TRBJ1-2,TRBD1,NA,TRBV19,TGTGCCAGTAGTACCTACACGACAGGGGCTAACTATGGCTACACCTTC,CASSTYTTGANYGYTF
TRBJ2-1,NA,NA,TRBV19,TGTGCCAGTAGTCTACAGGGTTACTACAATGAGCAGTTCTTC,CASSLQGYYNEQFF
TRBJ1-4,NA,NA,TRBV7-2,TGTGCCAGCAGCTTAGGCCCGGGACCGCTATTAAATGAAAAACTGTTTTTT,CASSLGPGPLLNEKLFF